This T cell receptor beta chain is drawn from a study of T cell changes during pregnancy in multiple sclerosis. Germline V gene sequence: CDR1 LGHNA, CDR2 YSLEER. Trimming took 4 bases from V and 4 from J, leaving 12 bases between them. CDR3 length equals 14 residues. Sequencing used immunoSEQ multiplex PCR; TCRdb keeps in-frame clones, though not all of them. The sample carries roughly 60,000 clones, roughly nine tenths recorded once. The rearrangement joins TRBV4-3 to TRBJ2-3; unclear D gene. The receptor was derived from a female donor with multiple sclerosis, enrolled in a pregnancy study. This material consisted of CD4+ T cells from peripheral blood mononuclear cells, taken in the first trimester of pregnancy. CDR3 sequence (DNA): TGCGCCAGCAGCCCTCTACTCCGGGCAGATACGCAGTATTTT. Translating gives CASSPLLRADTQYF.